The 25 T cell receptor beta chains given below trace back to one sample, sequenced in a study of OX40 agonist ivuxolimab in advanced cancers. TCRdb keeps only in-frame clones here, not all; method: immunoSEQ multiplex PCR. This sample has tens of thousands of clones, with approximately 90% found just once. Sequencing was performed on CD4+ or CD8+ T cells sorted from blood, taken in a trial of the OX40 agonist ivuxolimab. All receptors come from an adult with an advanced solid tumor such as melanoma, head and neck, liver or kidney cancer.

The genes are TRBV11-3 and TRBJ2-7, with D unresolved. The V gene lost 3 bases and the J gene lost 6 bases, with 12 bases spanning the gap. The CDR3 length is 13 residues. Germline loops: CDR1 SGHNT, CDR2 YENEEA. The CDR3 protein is CASSFISPGEQYF. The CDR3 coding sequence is TGTGCCAGCAGCTTTATCTCTCCTGGCGAGCAGTACTTC.

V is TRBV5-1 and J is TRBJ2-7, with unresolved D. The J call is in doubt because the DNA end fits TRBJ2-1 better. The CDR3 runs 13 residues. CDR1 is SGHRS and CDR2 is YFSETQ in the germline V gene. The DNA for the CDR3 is TGCGCCAGCAGCTTGGTGCCCTACAATGAGCAGTTCTTC. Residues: CASSLVPYNEQFF.

The CDR3 DNA reads TGCGCCAGCAGCTCCCTAGACAGGGCGGGGACAGATACGCAGTATTTT. Translating gives CASSSLDRAGTDTQYF. The V gene is TRBV5-1, the J gene TRBJ2-3, with D tentatively TRBD1 (7 bases). The length of the CDR3 is 16 residues. Germline V gene sequence: CDR1 SGHRS, CDR2 YFSETQ. Trimming took 3 bases from V and 3 from J, leaving 17 bases between them.

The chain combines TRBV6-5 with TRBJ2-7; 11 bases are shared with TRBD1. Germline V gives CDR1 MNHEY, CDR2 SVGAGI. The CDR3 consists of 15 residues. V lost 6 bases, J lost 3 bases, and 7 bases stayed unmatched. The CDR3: CASSPGQGADYEQYF. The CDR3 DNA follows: TGTGCCAGCAGCCCCGGACAGGGGGCCGACTACGAGCAGTACTTC.

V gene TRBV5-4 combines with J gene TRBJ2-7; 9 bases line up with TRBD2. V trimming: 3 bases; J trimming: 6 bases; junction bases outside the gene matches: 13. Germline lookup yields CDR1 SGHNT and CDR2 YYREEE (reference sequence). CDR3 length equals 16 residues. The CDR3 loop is CASSSGVGLAVFEQYF. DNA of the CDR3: TGTGCCAGCAGCTCTGGAGTGGGACTAGCCGTTTTCGAGCAGTACTTC.

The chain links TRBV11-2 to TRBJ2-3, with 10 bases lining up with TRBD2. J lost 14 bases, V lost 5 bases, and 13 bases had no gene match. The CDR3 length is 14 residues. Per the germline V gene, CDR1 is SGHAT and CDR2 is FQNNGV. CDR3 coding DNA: TGTGCCAGCAGCGCAGGGGCGCTAGCGGGGGCCGCGTATTTT. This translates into CASSAGALAGAAYF.

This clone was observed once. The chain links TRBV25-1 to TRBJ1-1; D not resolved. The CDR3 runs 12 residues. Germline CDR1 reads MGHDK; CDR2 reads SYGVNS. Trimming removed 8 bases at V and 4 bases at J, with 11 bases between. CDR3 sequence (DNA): TGTGCCAGCTCCCGACCCCCCACTGAAGCTTTCTTT. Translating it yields CASSRPPTEAFF.

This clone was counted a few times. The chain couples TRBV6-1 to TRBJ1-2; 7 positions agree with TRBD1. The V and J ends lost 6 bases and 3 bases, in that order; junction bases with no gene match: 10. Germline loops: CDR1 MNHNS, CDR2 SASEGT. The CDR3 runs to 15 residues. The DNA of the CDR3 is TGTGCCAGCAGGGAGGGCTGGGACAGATACTATGGCTACACCTTC. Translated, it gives CASREGWDRYYGYTF.

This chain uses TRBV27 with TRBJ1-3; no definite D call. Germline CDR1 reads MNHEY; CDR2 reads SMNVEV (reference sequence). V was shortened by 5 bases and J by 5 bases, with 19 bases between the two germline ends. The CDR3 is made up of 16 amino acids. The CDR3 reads CASSPTPTEMRNTIYF. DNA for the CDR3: TGTGCCAGCAGTCCGACCCCCACCGAGATGAGAAACACCATATATTTT.

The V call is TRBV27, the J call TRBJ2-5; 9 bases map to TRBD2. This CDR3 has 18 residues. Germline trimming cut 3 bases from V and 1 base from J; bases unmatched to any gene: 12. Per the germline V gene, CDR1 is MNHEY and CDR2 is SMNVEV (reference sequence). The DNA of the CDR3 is TGTGCCAGCAGTTTTGGTCGGTTTAGCGGGAGTATCCAAGAGACCCAGTACTTC. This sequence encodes CASSFGRFSGSIQETQYF.

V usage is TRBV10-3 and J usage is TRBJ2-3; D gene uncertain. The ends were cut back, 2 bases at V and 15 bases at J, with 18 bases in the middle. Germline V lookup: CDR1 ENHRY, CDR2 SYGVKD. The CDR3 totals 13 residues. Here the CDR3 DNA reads TGTGCCATCAGTGAGACAGAGCTAGACGGCCGTTATTTT. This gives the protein CAISETELDGRYF.

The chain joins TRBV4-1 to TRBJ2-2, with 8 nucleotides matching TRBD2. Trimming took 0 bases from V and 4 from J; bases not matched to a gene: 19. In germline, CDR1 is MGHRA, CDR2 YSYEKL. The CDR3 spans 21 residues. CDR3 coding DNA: TGCGCCAGCAGCCAAGACCCCACTATAGCGGGACTATTCATGTCCACCGGGGAGCTGTTTTTT. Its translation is CASSQDPTIAGLFMSTGELFF.

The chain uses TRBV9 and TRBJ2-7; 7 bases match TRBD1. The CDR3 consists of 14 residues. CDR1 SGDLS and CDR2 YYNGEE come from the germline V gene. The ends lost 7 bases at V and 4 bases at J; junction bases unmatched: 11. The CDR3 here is CASGPGQGEYEQYF. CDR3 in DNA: TGTGCCAGCGGGCCTGGGCAGGGGGAATACGAGCAGTACTTC.

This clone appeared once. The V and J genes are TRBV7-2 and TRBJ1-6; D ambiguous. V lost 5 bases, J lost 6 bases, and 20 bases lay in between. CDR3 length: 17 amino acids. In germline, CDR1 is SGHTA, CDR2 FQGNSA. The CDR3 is CASSPNSVTQSNSPLHF. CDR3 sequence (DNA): TGTGCCAGCAGCCCAAACAGCGTAACTCAATCTAATTCACCCCTCCACTTT.

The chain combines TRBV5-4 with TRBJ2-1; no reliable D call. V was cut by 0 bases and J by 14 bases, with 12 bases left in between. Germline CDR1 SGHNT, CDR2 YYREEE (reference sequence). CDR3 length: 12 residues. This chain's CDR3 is CASSLVLETEFF. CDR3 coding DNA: TGTGCCAGCAGCTTGGTCCTGGAGACTGAGTTCTTC.

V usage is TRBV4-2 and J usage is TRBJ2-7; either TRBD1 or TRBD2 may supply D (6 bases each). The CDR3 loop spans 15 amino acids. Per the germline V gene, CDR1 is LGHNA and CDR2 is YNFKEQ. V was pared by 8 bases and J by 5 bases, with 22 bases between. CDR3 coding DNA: TGTGCCAGCGGTCCCGGGGGCGGGATCGGGAACGAGCAGTACTTC. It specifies CASGPGGGIGNEQYF.

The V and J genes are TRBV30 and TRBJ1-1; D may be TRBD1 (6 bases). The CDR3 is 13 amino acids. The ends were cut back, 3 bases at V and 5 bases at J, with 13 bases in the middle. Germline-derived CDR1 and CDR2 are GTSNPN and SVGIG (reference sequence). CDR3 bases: TGTGCCTGGAGAGCCGGACAGTTGACTGAAGCTTTCTTT. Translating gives CAWRAGQLTEAFF.

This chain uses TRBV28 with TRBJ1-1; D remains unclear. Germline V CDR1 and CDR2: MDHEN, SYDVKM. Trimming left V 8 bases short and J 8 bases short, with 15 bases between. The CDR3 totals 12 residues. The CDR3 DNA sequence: TGTGCCAGCCCTAACCGACGGAACGAAGCTTTCTTT. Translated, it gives CASPNRRNEAFF.

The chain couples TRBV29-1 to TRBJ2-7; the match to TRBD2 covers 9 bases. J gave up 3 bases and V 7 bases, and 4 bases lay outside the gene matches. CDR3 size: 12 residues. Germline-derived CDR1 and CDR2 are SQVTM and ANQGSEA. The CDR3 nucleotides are TGCAGCGCCGGGACTAGCTTCTACGAGCAGTACTTC. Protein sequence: CSAGTSFYEQYF.

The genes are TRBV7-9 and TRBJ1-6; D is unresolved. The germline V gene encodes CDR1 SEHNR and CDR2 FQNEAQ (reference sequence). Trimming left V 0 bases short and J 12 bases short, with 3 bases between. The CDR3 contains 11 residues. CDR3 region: CASSLAGPLHF. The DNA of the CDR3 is TGTGCCAGCAGCTTAGCCGGACCCCTCCACTTT.

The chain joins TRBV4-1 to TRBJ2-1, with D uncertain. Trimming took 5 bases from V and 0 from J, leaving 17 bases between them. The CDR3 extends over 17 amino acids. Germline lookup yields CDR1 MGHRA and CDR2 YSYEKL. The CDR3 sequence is CASSSRIAESSYNEQFF. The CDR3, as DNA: TGCGCCAGCAGCTCAAGAATTGCGGAAAGCTCCTACAATGAGCAGTTCTTC.

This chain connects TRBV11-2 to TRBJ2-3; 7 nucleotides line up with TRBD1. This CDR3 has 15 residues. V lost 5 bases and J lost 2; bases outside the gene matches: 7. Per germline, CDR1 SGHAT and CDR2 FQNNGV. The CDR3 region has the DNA TGTGCCAGCAGCACTACAGGGGAAGTCACAGATACGCAGTATTTT. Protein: CASSTTGEVTDTQYF.

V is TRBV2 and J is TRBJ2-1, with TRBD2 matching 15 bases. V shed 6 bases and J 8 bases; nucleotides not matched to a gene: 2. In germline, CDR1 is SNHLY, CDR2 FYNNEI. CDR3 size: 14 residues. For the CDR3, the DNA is TGTGCCAGCAGGGGACTAGCGGGAGGCTATGAGCAGTTCTTC. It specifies CASRGLAGGYEQFF.

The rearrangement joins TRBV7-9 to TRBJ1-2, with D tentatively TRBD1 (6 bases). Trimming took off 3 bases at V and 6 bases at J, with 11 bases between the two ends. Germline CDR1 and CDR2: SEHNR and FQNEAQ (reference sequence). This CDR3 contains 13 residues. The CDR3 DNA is TGTGCCAGCAGCTTCCATTCAGGGGATGGCTACACCTTC. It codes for CASSFHSGDGYTF.

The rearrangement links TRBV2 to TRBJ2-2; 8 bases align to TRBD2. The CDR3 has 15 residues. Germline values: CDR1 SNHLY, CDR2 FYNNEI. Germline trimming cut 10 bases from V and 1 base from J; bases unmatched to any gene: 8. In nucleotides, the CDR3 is TGTGCCACCAAACGGGAGGGATTGAACACCGGGGAGCTGTTTTTT. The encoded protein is CATKREGLNTGELFF.